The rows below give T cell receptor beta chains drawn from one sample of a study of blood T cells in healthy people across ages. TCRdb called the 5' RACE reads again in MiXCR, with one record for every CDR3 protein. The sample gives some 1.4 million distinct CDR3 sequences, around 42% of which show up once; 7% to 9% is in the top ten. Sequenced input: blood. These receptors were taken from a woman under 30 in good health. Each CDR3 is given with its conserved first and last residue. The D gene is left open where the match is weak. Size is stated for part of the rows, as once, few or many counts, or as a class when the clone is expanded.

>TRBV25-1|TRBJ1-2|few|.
CASSVWGYGYTF
TGTGCCAGCAGTGTGTGGGGCTATGGCTACACCTTC
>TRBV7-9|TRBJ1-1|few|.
CASSPGWGEAFF
TGTGCCAGCAGCCCCGGGTGGGGTGAAGCTTTCTTT
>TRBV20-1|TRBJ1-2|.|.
CSASPRGGSSYGYTF
TGCAGTGCTAGCCCGCGGGGGGGGTCCTCGTATGGCTACACCTTC
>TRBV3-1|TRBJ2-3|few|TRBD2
CASSQESGGATDTQYF
TGTGCCAGCAGCCAAGAGAGCGGGGGGGCTACAGATACGCAGTATTTT
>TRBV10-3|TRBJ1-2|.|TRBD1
CAARGLQGEGGYTF
TGTGCCGCCAGAGGGCTACAGGGGGAGGGTGGCTACACCTTC
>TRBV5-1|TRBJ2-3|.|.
CASSPGRGALDTQYF
TGCGCCAGCAGCCCGGGACGGGGGGCCCTCGATACGCAGTATTTT
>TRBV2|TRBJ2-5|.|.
CASTPFAGVDGTQYF
TGTGCCAGCACTCCATTCGCAGGGGTCGACGGGACCCAGTACTTC
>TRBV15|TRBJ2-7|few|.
CATSRAVARHYEQYF
TGTGCCACCAGCAGAGCTGTCGCGCGCCACTACGAGCAGTACTTC
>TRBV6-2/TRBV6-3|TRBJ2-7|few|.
CASKDFYEQYF
TGTGCCAGCAAGGATTTCTACGAGCAGTACTTC
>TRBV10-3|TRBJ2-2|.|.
CAISEPGEASTGELFF
TGTGCCATCAGTGAGCCAGGGGAGGCCAGCACCGGGGAGCTGTTTTTT
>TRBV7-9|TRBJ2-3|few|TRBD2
CASSTRTGGADTQYF
TGTGCCAGCAGCACTCGGACGGGGGGGGCAGATACGCAGTATTTT
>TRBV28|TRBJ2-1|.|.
CASSLIENEQFF
TGTGCCAGCAGTTTAATCGAGAATGAGCAGTTCTTC
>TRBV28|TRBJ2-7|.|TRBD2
CASSPIGTSGGPFSYEQYF
TGTGCCAGCAGCCCGATTGGGACTAGCGGGGGCCCTTTTTCCTACGAGCAGTACTTC
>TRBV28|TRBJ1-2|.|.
CASSQRQDYGYTF
TGTGCCAGCAGCCAAAGACAGGACTATGGCTACACCTTC
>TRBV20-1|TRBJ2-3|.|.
CSARIGGRTDTQYF
TGCAGTGCTAGAATAGGGGGACGGACAGATACGCAGTATTTT
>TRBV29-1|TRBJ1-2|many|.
CSVWVGSLGGYTF
TGCAGCGTTTGGGTGGGATCATTGGGTGGCTACACCTTC
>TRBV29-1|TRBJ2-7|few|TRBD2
CSVGWLGGTYEQYF
TGCAGCGTTGGCTGGCTGGGAGGGACCTACGAGCAGTACTTC
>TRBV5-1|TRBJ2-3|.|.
CASGRSIGPTDTQYF
TGCGCCAGCGGCCGAAGTATAGGACCCACAGATACGCAGTATTTT
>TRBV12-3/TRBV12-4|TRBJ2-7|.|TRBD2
CASSPTGSGGVGNEQYF
TGTGCCAGCAGTCCCACCGGTAGCGGGGGGGTGGGGAATGAGCAGTACTTC
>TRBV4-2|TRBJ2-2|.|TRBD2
CASSQVTGLAGGHNTGELFF
TGTGCCAGCAGCCAAGTAACAGGACTAGCGGGGGGGCACAACACCGGGGAGCTGTTTTTT
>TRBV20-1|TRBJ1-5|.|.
CSAGGTGTQPQHF
TGCAGCGCGGGGGGTACAGGGACCCAGCCCCAGCATTTT
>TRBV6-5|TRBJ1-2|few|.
CASSYVSGANYGYTF
TGTGCCAGCAGTTACGTGTCAGGGGCCAACTATGGCTACACCTTC